This T cell receptor (beta chain) was obtained from a study of T cell repertoires in cytomegalovirus infection. Across the whole study: CMV infection plus the matching HLA type was flagged by public TCR beta signatures.

General study points: CMV carriers having the relevant HLA were flagged by cumulative public TCR beta family frequency. In two of eight donors, the top clonotype was HLA-C-restricted CMV-specific.

TCRdb called the reads again in MiXCR, with one record for every CDR3 protein. This table has 200,000 to 250,000 distinct CDR3 sequences, over 20% appearing once. The V and J ends lost 0 bases and 12 bases respectively, with 24 bases between them. Germline CDR1 SGHDN, CDR2 FVKESK. This CDR3 region has 17 residues. This clonotype was seen a few times. Its antigen is unknown. The TCR originated in a human donor in good health (CMV status not recorded). Some clones in this sample may be carry-over from other donors' samples. Material for sequencing was CD8+ T cells from PBMCs. The chain recombines TRBV14 with TRBJ2-1; D might be TRBD2 (7 bases). Here the CDR3 reads CASSQENLEGGPRWQFF. The CDR3 DNA reads TGTGCCAGCAGCCAAGAGAATCTTGAGGGGGGGCCCCGCTGGCAGTTCTTC.